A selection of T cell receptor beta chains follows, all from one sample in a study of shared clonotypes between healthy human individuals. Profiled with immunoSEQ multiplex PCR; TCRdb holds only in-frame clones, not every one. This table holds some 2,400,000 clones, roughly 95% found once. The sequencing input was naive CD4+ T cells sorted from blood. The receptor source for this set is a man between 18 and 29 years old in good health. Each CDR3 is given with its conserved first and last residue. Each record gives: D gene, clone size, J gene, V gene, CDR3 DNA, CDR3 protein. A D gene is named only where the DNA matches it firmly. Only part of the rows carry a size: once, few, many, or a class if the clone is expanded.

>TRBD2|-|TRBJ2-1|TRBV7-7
TGTGCTAGCAGTTTAGGACTAGCGGGAGACAATGAGCAGTTCTTC
CASSLGLAGDNEQFF
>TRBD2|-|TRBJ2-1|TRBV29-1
TGCAGCGCACAACTAGCGGGAGCCATATACAATGAGCAGTTCTTC
CSAQLAGAIYNEQFF
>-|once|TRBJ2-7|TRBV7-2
TGTGCCAGCAGCTCCTGGGCGGGAACCTACGAGCAGTACTTC
CASSSWAGTYEQYF
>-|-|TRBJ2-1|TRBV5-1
TGCGCCAGCGGGAGCGGGGACAGCTCCTACAATGAGCAGTTCTTC
CASGSGDSSYNEQFF
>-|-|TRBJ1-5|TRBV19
TGTGCCAGTAGTACCGGCAATCAGCCCCAGCATTTT
CASSTGNQPQHF
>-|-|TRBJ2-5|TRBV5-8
TGTGCCAGCAGCTCAGGACAGATTTTCCAAGAGACCCAGTACTTC
CASSSGQIFQETQYF
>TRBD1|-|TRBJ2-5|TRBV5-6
TGTGCCAGCAGCTTGGCAGGGGGCCAGTACCAAGAGACCCAGTACTTC
CASSLAGGQYQETQYF
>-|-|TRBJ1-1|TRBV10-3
TGTGCCATCAGTGACAGGGCCCTTCCTGCTTTCTTT
CAISDRALPAFF
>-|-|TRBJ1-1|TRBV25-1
TGTGCCAGCAGAGCTCAGGCGCCTCAAGGGAACACTGAAGCTTTCTTT
CASRAQAPQGNTEAFF
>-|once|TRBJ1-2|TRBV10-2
TGCGCCAGCAGTGAACAGGGCCCCTATGGCTACACCTTC
CASSEQGPYGYTF
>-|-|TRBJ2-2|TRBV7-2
TGTGCCAGCAGCACCAAGACTAGTGGAGCGGGGGAGCTGTTTTTT
CASSTKTSGAGELFF
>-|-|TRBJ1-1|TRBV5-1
TGCGCCAGCAGCACCACCGTCTATGGGGGCACTGAAGCTTTCTTT
CASSTTVYGGTEAFF
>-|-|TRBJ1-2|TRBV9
TGTGCCAGCAGCATCACAGGGAACTATGGCTACACCTTC
CASSITGNYGYTF
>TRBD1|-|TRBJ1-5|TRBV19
TGTGCCAGTAGACCCGGACAGGGGGCGGATCAGCCCCAGCATTTT
CASRPGQGADQPQHF
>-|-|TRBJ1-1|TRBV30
TGTGCCTGGAGCGGAACAGTGGGTTTAACTGAAGCTTTCTTT
CAWSGTVGLTEAFF
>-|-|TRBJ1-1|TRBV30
TGTGCCTGGAACCCCCTCCGGGACGCTGAAGCTTTCTTT
CAWNPLRDAEAFF
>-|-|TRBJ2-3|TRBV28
TGTGCCAGCAGTTTAGGGATCCGCACAGATACGCAGTATTTT
CASSLGIRTDTQYF
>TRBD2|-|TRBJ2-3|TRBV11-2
TGTGCCAGCAGCTTGGGGGGGTCCGGGGATACGCAGTATTTT
CASSLGGSGDTQYF
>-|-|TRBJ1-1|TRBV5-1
TGCGCCAGCAGCTTGCAAGGAGGGATCCCTGAAGCTTTCTTT
CASSLQGGIPEAFF
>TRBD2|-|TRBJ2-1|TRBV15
TGTGCCACCAGCAGAGAAGGGGGACTAGGGCAGTTCTTC
CATSREGGLGQFF
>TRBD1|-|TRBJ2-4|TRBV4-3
TGCGCCAGCAGCCAAGAGACAGGGGTTCAGTACTTC
CASSQETGVQYF
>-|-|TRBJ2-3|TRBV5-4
TGTGCCAGCAGCTTGGGAGGGGTAGCGGATTACACAGATACGCAGTATTTT
CASSLGGVADYTDTQYF
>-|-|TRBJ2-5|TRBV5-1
TGCGCCAGCAGCCCAGGGAGCTCCACCCTCCAAGAGACCCAGTACTTC
CASSPGSSTLQETQYF
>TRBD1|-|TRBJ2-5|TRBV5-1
TGCGCCAGCAGCTTGGTGGGACAGCAAGAGACCCAGTACTTC
CASSLVGQQETQYF
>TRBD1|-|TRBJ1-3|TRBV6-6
TGTGCCGCGTCCTGGGACAGTGGAAACACCATATATTTT
CAASWDSGNTIYF
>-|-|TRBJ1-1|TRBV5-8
TGTGCCAGCAGCTTGTGGAAGAACACTGAAGCTTTCTTT
CASSLWKNTEAFF
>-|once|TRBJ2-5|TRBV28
TGTGCCACCTACCAACCGGGCACCCAAGAGACCCAGTACTTC
CATYQPGTQETQYF
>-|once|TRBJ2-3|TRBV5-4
TGTGCCAGCAGCTCACGGGGGTCTACTAGCACAGATACGCAGTATTTT
CASSSRGSTSTDTQYF
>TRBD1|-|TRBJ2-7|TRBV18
TGTGCCAGCTCACCACCCCTGGCAGGGGGCTCTTACGAGCAGTACTTC
CASSPPLAGGSYEQYF
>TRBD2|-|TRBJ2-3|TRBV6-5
TGTGCCAGCAGTTCGGGACTAGCGGGAGGAGCAGATACGCAGTATTTT
CASSSGLAGGADTQYF
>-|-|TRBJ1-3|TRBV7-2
TGTGCCAGCAGCTTAGCTAGAAACACCATATATTTT
CASSLARNTIYF